The 5 T cell receptor beta chains in this list originate from one sample, sequenced in a study of blood T cell repertoires in COVID-19. Sequenced by immunoSEQ multiplex PCR; TCRdb stores in-frame clones only, minus some. The sample lists tens of thousands of clones, around 86% seen once, with over 35% in the top ten. The sample taken for sequencing was peripheral blood. The receptors shown here come from a man of 80 years or more with acute or convalescent COVID-19.

The rearrangement uses TRBV28 and TRBJ1-6; unclear D gene. CDR3 size: 14 residues. CDR1 is MDHEN and CDR2 is SYDVKM in the germline V gene. Deletions cut 7 bases from V and 1 base from J, with 8 bases between. The DNA of the CDR3 is TGTGCCAGCATACCGGGTTCCTATAATTCACCCCTCCACTTT. It is translated as CASIPGSYNSPLHF.

A single count supports this clone. A much larger clone lies a single base off, so this may be a read error. The CDR3: CASSYGRSSYNEQFF. The DNA for the CDR3 is TGTGCCAGCAGTTACGGGAGGAGCTCCTACAATGAGCAGTTCTTC. The chain links TRBV6-6 to TRBJ2-1; TRBD2 might be the D (6 bases). From germline, CDR1 is MNHNY and CDR2 SVGAGI (reference sequence). There are 15 residues in the CDR3. V lost 2 bases to trimming and J lost 0 bases, with 8 bases between them.

This clone was counted only a few times. This chain joins TRBV30 and TRBJ1-1; the match to TRBD1 covers 7 bases. CDR1 is GTSNPN and CDR2 is SVGIG in the germline V gene (reference sequence). V shed 2 bases and J 10 bases; nucleotides not matched to a gene: 4. There are 11 residues in the CDR3. The DNA for the CDR3 is TGTGCCTGGAGTTTGGGACAGCGAGCTTTCTTT. It yields the protein CAWSLGQRAFF.

The rearrangement links TRBV3-1 (or the pseudogene TRBV3-2) to TRBJ2-5, with D tentatively TRBD2 (6 bases). The germline CDR1 and CDR2 sequences are LGHDT and YNNKEL (reference sequence). The CDR3 loop spans 17 amino acids. Trimming left V 1 base short and J 0 bases short, with 15 bases between. The CDR3 nucleotides are TGTGCCAGCAGCCAAGCCGGGGGTAGCGGACACCAAGAGACCCAGTACTTC. This translates into CASSQAGGSGHQETQYF.

This clone occurred once. The chain employs TRBV6-4 and TRBJ1-2; 11 bases fit TRBD1. The CDR3 consists of 16 residues. CDR1 MRHNA and CDR2 SNTAGT come from the germline V gene. Trimming removed 6 bases from V and 0 bases from J; junction bases left unmatched: 6. This CDR3 is CASRPGTGGSNYGYTF. Here the CDR3 DNA reads TGTGCCAGCAGGCCCGGGACAGGGGGATCTAACTATGGCTACACCTTC.